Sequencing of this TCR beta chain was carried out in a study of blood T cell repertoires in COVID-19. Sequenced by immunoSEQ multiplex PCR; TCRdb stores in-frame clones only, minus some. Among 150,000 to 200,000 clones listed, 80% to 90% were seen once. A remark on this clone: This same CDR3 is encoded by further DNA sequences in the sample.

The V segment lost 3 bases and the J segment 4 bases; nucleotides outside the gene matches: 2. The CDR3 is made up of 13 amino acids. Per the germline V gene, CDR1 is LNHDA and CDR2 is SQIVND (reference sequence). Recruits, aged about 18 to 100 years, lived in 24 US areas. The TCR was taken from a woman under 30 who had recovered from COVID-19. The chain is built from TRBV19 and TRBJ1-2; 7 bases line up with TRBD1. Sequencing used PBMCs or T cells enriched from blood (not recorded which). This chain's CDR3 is CASSIRDSYGYTF. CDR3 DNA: TGTGCCAGTAGTATCCGGGACAGCTATGGCTACACCTTC.